This T cell receptor beta chain came from a study of T-cell reconstitution after alpha-beta-depleted transplantation in children. Whole-study results and caveats: Several hundred graft clones that had expanded were reportedly the source of alpha-beta T cells about two months after transplant.

Ten or more counts support this clonotype. The target antigen is unknown. The TCRbeta library incorporated unique molecular identifiers. TCRdb itself ran the PCR reads through MiXCR, one entry per CDR3 protein. The sample has roughly 30,000 distinct CDR3 sequences, nearly 6.5% seen once. This CDR3 has 16 residues. The trim removed 6 bases at V and 5 bases at J, leaving 12 bases unmatched. Germline assignment: CDR1 MNHEY and CDR2 SMNVEV (reference sequence). This chain links TRBV27 with TRBJ2-3; 9 bases match TRBD2. The TCR comes from a child younger than two who had a stem cell transplant for acute myeloid leukemia, so the T cells may come from the graft donor. This sample comprised peripheral blood, obtained 60 days after TCRalphabeta/CD19-depleted stem cell transplant. Written as DNA, the CDR3 is TGTGCCAGCAGAGCGCGGGGGGGGGTGAGAAGAGATACGCAGTATTTT. It codes for CASRARGGVRRDTQYF.